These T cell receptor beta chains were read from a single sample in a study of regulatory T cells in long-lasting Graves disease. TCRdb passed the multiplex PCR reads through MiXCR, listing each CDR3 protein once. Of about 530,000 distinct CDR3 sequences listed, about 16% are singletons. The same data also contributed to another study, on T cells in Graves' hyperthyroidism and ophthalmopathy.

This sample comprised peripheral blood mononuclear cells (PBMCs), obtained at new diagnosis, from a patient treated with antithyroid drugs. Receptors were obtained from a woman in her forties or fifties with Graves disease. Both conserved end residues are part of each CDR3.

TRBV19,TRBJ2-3,CASSIEAGIADTQYF
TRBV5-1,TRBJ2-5,CASTLGRTQETQYF
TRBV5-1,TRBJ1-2,CASSASDKGMMKDGYTF
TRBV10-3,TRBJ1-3,CAVSVPDVGNTIYF
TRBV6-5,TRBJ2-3,CASSYSGFRVPPDTQYF
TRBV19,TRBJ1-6,CASSMGAGLGSPLHF
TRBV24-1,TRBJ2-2,CATSDPGTGELFF
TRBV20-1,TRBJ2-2,CSASDRGRVTGELFF
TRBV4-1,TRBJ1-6,CASSQKQGAPWSPLHF
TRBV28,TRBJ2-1,CASSLQGGGAGNEQFF
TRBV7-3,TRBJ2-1,CASNHQAGGRSYNEQFF
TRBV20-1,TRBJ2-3,CSATRTSGGITDTQYF
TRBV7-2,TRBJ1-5,CASSLAGSSNQPQHF
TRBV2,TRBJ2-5,CASIQGDETQYF
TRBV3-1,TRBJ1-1,CASSLQGRSTEAFF
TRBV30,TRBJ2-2,CAWIQRNTGELFF
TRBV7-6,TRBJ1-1,CASSLADSQTTEAFF
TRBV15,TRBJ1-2,CATSRDQFGYTF
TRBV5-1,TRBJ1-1,CASGEGGLNTEAFF
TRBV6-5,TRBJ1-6,CASSYGPGPSSF
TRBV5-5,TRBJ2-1,CASSSRLHNEQFF
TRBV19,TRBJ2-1,CASSLSGGALYNEQFF
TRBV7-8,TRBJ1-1,CASSLAGQGMSAEAFF
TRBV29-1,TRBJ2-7,CSVEGTEGSYEQYF
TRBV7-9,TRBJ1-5,CASSLGGTLDQPQHF
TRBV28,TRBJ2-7,CASSRWGRRETNEQYF
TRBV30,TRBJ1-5,CAWSHTSATVVGQPQHF
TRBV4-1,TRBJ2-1,CASSQPRTGIRNEQFF
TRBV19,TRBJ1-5,CASSEKRQPQHF
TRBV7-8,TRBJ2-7,CASSKGHHEQYF
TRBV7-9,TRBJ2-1,CASSLAGVAGEQFF
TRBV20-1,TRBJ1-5,CSAPRREPQHF
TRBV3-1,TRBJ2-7,CASSQVRREQYF
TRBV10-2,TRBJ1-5,CAAASNSNQPQHF
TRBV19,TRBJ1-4,CASTPTGRTIPPELFF
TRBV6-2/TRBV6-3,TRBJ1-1,CASSYGHLNTEAFF
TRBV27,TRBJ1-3,CASSLSGAVGNTIYF
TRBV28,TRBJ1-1,CASRPPRGSVRTEAFF
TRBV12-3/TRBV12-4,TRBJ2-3,CATSPYTGWESDTQYF
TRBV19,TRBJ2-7,CASSMGLRFEQYF
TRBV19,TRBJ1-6,CASRPGQNSPLHF
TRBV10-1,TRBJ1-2,CAGPRTLFANYGYTF
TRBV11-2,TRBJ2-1,CASSLETQTGFNEQFF